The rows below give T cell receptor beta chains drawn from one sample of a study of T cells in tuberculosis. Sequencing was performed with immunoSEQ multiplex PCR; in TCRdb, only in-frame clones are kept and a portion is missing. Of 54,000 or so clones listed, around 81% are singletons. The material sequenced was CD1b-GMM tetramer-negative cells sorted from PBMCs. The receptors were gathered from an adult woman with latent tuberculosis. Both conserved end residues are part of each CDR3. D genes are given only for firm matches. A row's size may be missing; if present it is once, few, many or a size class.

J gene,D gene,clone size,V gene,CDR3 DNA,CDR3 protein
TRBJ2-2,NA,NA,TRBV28,TGTGCCAGCAGCTCCGCGGGTGTAGCCGGGGAGCTGTTTTTT,CASSSAGVAGELFF
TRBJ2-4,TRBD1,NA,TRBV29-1,TGCAGCGTCACGGACAGGGCCAAAAACATTCAGTACTTC,CSVTDRAKNIQYF
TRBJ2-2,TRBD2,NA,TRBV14,TGTGCCAGCAGCCAAGACGTTTGGAGGACTAGCGGCCTCGGGGAGCTGTTTTTT,CASSQDVWRTSGLGELFF
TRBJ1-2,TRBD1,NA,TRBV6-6,TGTGCCAGCAGTTCCCCTTCGACAGGGGGCGGCTACACCTTC,CASSSPSTGGGYTF
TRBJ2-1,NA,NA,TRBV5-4,TGTGCCAGCAGCTTGACTTCAGGCAATGAGCAGTTCTTC,CASSLTSGNEQFF
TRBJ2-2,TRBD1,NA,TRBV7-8,TGTGCCAGCAGCTCCCGGACAGGGGCCACCGGGGAGCTGTTTTTT,CASSSRTGATGELFF
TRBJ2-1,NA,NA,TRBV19,TGTGCCAGTAGTACCCGCTCGACAGGGCGGGGTTACAATGAGCAGTTCTTC,CASSTRSTGRGYNEQFF
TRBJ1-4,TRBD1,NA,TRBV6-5,TGTGCCAGCAGTCCTCGCCGGGACAGGGTCGAAAAACTGTTTTTT,CASSPRRDRVEKLFF
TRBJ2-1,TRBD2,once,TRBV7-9,TGTGCCAGCAGCCCGGTTGGACTAGCGGGAGGGCAGGTGGGGCAGTTCTTC,CASSPVGLAGGQVGQFF
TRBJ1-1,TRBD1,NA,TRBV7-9,TGTGCCAGCAGCTTAGGACAGGGTAAAGCTTTCTTT,CASSLGQGKAFF
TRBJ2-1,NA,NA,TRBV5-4,TGTGCCAGCACCACAACCTACAATGAGCAGTTCTTC,CASTTTYNEQFF
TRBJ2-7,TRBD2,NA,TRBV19,TGTGCCAGTAGTACAGGGACTAGCGGGAGGAATGGCGAGCAGTACTTC,CASSTGTSGRNGEQYF
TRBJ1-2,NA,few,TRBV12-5,TGTGCTAGTGGTTCCCAATTCAGGGAGGGGGGGATAAAGGGCTACACCTTC,CASGSQFREGGIKGYTF
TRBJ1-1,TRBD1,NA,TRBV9,TGTGCCAGCAGCGGACCCCGGGACAGGGGATCGAGCACTGAAGCTTTCTTT,CASSGPRDRGSSTEAFF
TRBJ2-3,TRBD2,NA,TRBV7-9,TGTGCCAGCAGCTTAGCGTCGCTAGCGGGCTACACAGATACGCAGTATTTT,CASSLASLAGYTDTQYF
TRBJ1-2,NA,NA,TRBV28,TGTGCCAGCAGTTTCCGACAGGAAGTCTACTATGGCTACACCTTC,CASSFRQEVYYGYTF
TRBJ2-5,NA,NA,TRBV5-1,TGCGCCAGCAGTCCGGCGCCAGGTGTGGAGACCCAGTACTTC,CASSPAPGVETQYF
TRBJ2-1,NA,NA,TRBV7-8,TGTGCCAGCAGCTTAGGAAACAGGGTTACCGACAATGAGCAGTTCTTC,CASSLGNRVTDNEQFF
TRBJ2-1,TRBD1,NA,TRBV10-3,TGTGCCATCAGTGTGGGACAGGGGGCCTCCAATGAGCAGTTCTTC,CAISVGQGASNEQFF
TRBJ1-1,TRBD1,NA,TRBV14,TGTGCCAGCAGCCAACAGACAGGGGGCCCGGGGACTGAAGCTTTCTTT,CASSQQTGGPGTEAFF
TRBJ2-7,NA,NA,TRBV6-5,TGTGCCAGCAGTTTAAGTGACCCTACTACCCCATACGAGCAGTACTTC,CASSLSDPTTPYEQYF
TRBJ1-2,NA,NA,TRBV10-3,TGTGCCATCAGTGAGTCGAAGCACAGGGCCACCTATGGCTACACCTTC,CAISESKHRATYGYTF
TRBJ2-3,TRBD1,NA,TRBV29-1,TGCAGCGTCGCCCCACAGGGGAGTCCCCGGGACACGCAGTATTTT,CSVAPQGSPRDTQYF
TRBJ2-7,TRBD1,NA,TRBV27,TGTGCCAGCAGGGACAGGTACGAGCAGTACTTC,CASRDRYEQYF
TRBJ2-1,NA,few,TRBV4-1,TGCGCCAGCAGCCCCGACTTTGCGGGGATCTACAATGAGCAGTTCTTC,CASSPDFAGIYNEQFF
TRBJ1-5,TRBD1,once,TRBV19,TGTGCCAGTAGTGAACAGGGGGCGCCCCAGCCCCAGCATTTT,CASSEQGAPQPQHF
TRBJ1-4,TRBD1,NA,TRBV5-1,TGCGCCAGCAGCGGGACAGATACCTTAAATGAAAAACTGTTTTTT,CASSGTDTLNEKLFF
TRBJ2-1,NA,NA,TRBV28,TGTGCCAGCAGTTTAATCGATGAGCAGTTCTTC,CASSLIDEQFF
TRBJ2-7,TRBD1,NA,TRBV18,TGTGCCAGCTCACCTCAGGGGGCCCCCCTGGAGCAGTACTTC,CASSPQGAPLEQYF
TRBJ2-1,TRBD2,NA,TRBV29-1,TGCAGCGTTGTGTCGGGACTAGACAATGAGCAGTTCTTC,CSVVSGLDNEQFF
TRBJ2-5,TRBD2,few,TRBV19,TGTGCCAGTAGTATATCGGGACTAGCGGGAGGGCCGGAGACCCAGTACTTC,CASSISGLAGGPETQYF
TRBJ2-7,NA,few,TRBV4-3,TGCGCCAGCAGCCAAAACAGGGCTAGCTCCTACGAGCAGTACTTC,CASSQNRASSYEQYF
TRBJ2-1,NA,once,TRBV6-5,TGTGCCAGCAGTTCAACTGGACTTCCTTTGAAGCAGTTCTTC,CASSSTGLPLKQFF
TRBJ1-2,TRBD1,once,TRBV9,TGTGCCAGCAGCAGGGGGCAGGATGGCTACACCTTC,CASSRGQDGYTF
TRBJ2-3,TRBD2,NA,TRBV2,TGTGCCAGCGGTTGGGGCGGGGGGGAGGCTAGCACAGATACGCAGTATTTT,CASGWGGGEASTDTQYF
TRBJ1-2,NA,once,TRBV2,TGTGCCAGCCTGGCCTTACCCCATGGCTACACCTTC,CASLALPHGYTF
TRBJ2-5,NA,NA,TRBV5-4,TGTGCCAGCAGCTTGACATCGACAGAAGAAGAGACCCAGTACTTC,CASSLTSTEEETQYF
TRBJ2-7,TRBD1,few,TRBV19,TGTGCCAGCCGGGACAGCGGCTCCTACGAGCAGTACTTC,CASRDSGSYEQYF
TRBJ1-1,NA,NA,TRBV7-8,TGTGCCAGCAGCTCACAGACAGGCTCGACTGAAGCTTTCTTT,CASSSQTGSTEAFF
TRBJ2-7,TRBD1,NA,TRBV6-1,TGTGCCAGCAGTGAAGGGGGGCAGGGGGCGAACCGTGGGGGGTACGAGCAGTACTTC,CASSEGGQGANRGGYEQYF
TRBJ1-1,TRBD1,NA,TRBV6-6,TGTGCCAGCAGTTACAGACAGGGGGTGAACACTGAAGCTTTCTTT,CASSYRQGVNTEAFF
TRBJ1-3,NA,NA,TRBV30,TGTGCCTGGAGTGTGGCAGGGGGAAACACCATATATTTT,CAWSVAGGNTIYF